The T cell receptor (beta chain) under discussion was sequenced for a study of cytomegalovirus exposure and HLA in healthy donors. Germline values: CDR1 MDHEN, CDR2 SYDVKM. CDR3 length: 17 amino acids. The V and J ends lost 4 bases and 0 bases, in that order; junction bases with no gene match: 8. Broader study findings: There were some public TCRs occurring in many donors, but most TCR sequences were rare. The study listed some 160 cytomegalovirus-associated TCR beta chains.

The table came from immunoSEQ multiplex PCR; TCRdb's copy has only in-frame clones and leaves some out. Of 180,000 or so clones listed, 84% were seen once; the top ten hold roughly 12%. This clone was observed once. The antigen is undetermined. It was the approximately 130-subject validation cohort, separate from the approximately 700-subject first cohort, to which the donors belonged. The TCR sequence derives from a woman aged 25 to 45 in good health and CMV-seropositive. The chain links TRBV28 to TRBJ2-1, with 8 bases fitting TRBD2. The sequenced sample consisted of PBMCs. CDR3 region: CASSSASGSSSYNEQFF. The CDR3 coding sequence is TGTGCCAGCAGTTCAGCTAGCGGGTCTAGCTCCTACAATGAGCAGTTCTTC.